This entry lists 8 T cell receptor beta chains sequenced from one sample in a study of control samples from healthy donors and cancer patients. Generated by immunoSEQ multiplex PCR, the TCRdb table keeps only in-frame clones and is missing some. The data show 150,000 to 200,000 clones, more than 90% seen once. Source material: blood. The receptor source for this set is a woman aged 40 to 50 in good health.

This rearrangement joins TRBV6-1 to TRBJ1-6, with D possibly matching TRBD1 (5 bases). The CDR3 is 16 residues long. V gave up 3 bases and J gave up 7 bases, with 16 bases separating them. Germline V gives CDR1 MNHNS, CDR2 SASEGT. As DNA, the CDR3 is TGTGCCAGCAGTGACCAAAATGGGGGGTTCAATTCACCCCTCCACTTT. The encoded protein is CASSDQNGGFNSPLHF.

This chain links TRBV6-5 with TRBJ1-1; D remains ambiguous. Germline V lookup: CDR1 MNHEY, CDR2 SVGAGI. The germline V and J ends were trimmed by 4 bases and 8 bases, with 11 bases remaining between them. There are 12 residues in the CDR3. CDR3 amino acids: CASSSDPPEAFF. The CDR3 coding sequence is TGTGCCAGCAGTTCGGACCCACCGGAAGCTTTCTTT.

This clone was seen a single time. This chain uses TRBV9 with TRBJ2-3, with a possible D match to TRBD2 (6 bases). Trimming pared 4 bases from V and 1 base from J, leaving 25 bases between. The CDR3 sequence is 19 residues long. Per germline, CDR1 SGDLS and CDR2 YYNGEE. CDR3 loop: CASSPTFHGGLVGTDTQYF. The CDR3 bases are TGTGCCAGCAGCCCGACGTTCCACGGGGGTTTGGTCGGCACAGATACGCAGTATTTT.

V is TRBV19 and J is TRBJ2-7; TRBD2 agrees at 7 bases. CDR1 is LNHDA, CDR2 SQIVND, per germline (reference sequence). The CDR3 covers 14 residues. The V segment lost 0 bases and the J segment 7 bases; nucleotides outside the gene matches: 6. For the CDR3, the DNA is TGTGCCAGTAGTATAGATGGGAGGGTCAGAGAGCAGTACTTC. Its translation is CASSIDGRVREQYF. Full variable domain (outside the CDR3, taken from reference TRBV19 and TRBJ2-7): DGGITQSPKYLFRKEGQNVTLSCEQNLNHDAMYWYRQDPGQGLRLIYYSQIVNDFQKGDIAEGYSVSREKKESFPLTVTSAQKNPTAFYLCASSIDGRVREQYFGPGTRLTVT.

The rearrangement uses TRBV11-2 and TRBJ1-2; TRBD1 aligns across 10 bases. This CDR3 is 14 amino acids long. Germline lookup yields CDR1 SGHAT and CDR2 FQNNGV. Losses at the gene ends were 8 bases for V and 2 bases for J; bases not matched to a gene: 5. As DNA, the CDR3 is TGTGCCAGCCGGCCGGGACAGGGGAACTATGGCTACACCTTC. It yields the protein CASRPGQGNYGYTF.

This clone was counted a single time. The V call is TRBV6-6, the J call TRBJ2-1; the D gene is possibly TRBD1 (5 bases). The CDR3 has 19 residues. The germline gives CDR1 MNHNY, CDR2 SVGAGI (reference sequence). The V end was cut by 6 bases, the J end by 0 bases, with 24 bases between. CDR3 in amino acids: CASRRSSIPTVSSYNEQFF. CDR3 DNA: TGTGCCAGCAGACGATCCTCCATCCCGACAGTGAGCTCCTACAATGAGCAGTTCTTC.

The chain is built from TRBV6-4 and TRBJ1-2; TRBD1 is a possible D gene (6 bases). V lost 6 bases and J lost 2, with 16 bases in between. Germline assignment: CDR1 MRHNA and CDR2 SNTAGT. This CDR3 has 15 residues. The CDR3 DNA reads TGTGCCAGCAGCCAGGACAGCACCCCCAACTATGGCTACACCTTC. As protein: CASSQDSTPNYGYTF.

The genes are TRBV2 and TRBJ1-5; D unresolved. V was cut by 5 bases and J by 8 bases, with 16 bases left in between. The CDR3 is 14 amino acids. The germline gives CDR1 SNHLY, CDR2 FYNNEI. CDR3 sequence: CASSHLSTREPQHF. The CDR3 region has the DNA TGTGCCAGCAGTCATCTTTCCACCCGGGAGCCCCAGCATTTT.